These 29 T cell receptor beta chains were sequenced from one sample in a study of cytomegalovirus exposure and HLA in healthy donors. Primers included in the PCR were 60 Vbeta and 13 Jbeta primers. The table came from immunoSEQ multiplex PCR; TCRdb's copy has only in-frame clones and leaves some out. The sample has more than 75,000 clones, and its top ten clones hold 15% to 19%. The sequencing sample was made of PBMCs. These receptors were collected from a man between 50 and 59 years old in good health and CMV-seropositive.

This chain connects TRBV6-1 to TRBJ2-7; D possibly corresponds to TRBD1 (6 bases). Trimming shortened V by 7 bases and J by 3 bases, and 13 bases separated the two germline ends. Germline CDR1 MNHNS, CDR2 SASEGT. The CDR3 contains 13 residues. Here the CDR3 reads CASNRELNYEQYV. CDR3 DNA sequence: TGTGCCAGCAACAGGGAGCTAAACTACGAGCAGTACGTC.

In nucleotides, the CDR3 is TGTGCCAGCAGTTCGGCCGGGACAGGGGCTGGAAACACCATATATTTT. This encodes CASSSAGTGAGNTIYF. The chain links TRBV6-5 to TRBJ1-3, with 10 bases fitting TRBD1. The length of the CDR3 is 16 residues. CDR1 is MNHEY, CDR2 SVGAGI, per germline. V lost 4 bases to trimming and J lost 2 bases; unmatched junction nucleotides: 5.

The CDR3 sequence is CASLRDWNLRQYF. CDR3 coding DNA: TGTGCCAGCCTCCGGGACTGGAACTTGAGGCAGTACTTC. V and J are TRBV28 and TRBJ2-7; tentative D call: TRBD2 (6 bases). This CDR3 has 13 residues. Trimming removed 8 bases at V and 9 bases at J, with 20 bases between. Germline CDR1 and CDR2: MDHEN and SYDVKM. Full variable domain (missing parts from reference TRBV28 and TRBJ2-7): DVKVTQSSRYLVKRTGEKVFLECVQDMDHENMFWYRQDPGLGLRLIYFSYDVKMKEKGDIPEGYSVSREKKERFSLILESASTNQTSMYLCASLRDWNLRQYFGPGTRLTVT.

The rearrangement links TRBV25-1 to TRBJ1-5; D is undetermined. Germline V gene lookup returns CDR1 MGHDK and CDR2 SYGVNS. V lost 2 bases to trimming and J lost 0 bases, with 5 bases between them. The CDR3 consists of 14 residues. CDR3 coding DNA: TGTGCCAGCAGTGAAGGACTTAGCAATCAGCCCCAGCATTTT. As protein: CASSEGLSNQPQHF.

The genes are TRBV4-2 and TRBJ2-7, with TRBD2 identical over 7 bases. The CDR3 loop spans 15 amino acids. Looked up from germline, CDR1 is LGHNA and CDR2 is YNFKEQ. V lost 0 bases to trimming and J lost 2 bases; unmatched junction nucleotides: 4. CDR3 nucleotide sequence: TGTGCCAGCAGCCAAGATGTGGGGGGGACCTACGAGCAGTACTTC. Amino acid sequence: CASSQDVGGTYEQYF.

This CDR3 is CASINDRDSNQPQHF. The DNA for the CDR3 is TGTGCCAGCATCAACGACAGGGATAGCAATCAGCCCCAGCATTTT. This rearrangement joins TRBV28 to TRBJ1-5; 7 nucleotides match TRBD1. From germline, CDR1 is MDHEN and CDR2 SYDVKM. The CDR3 runs 15 residues. With V trimmed by 7 bases and J by 0 bases, 6 bases remained unmatched. The complete variable domain, with remaining parts taken from reference TRBV28 and TRBJ1-5, reads DVKVTQSSRYLVKRTGEKVFLECVQDMDHENMFWYRQDPGLGLRLIYFSYDVKMKEKGDIPEGYSVSREKKERFSLILESASTNQTSMYLCASINDRDSNQPQHFGDGTRLSIL.

The rearrangement links TRBV13 to TRBJ2-5; the match to TRBD2 covers 12 bases. V shed 2 bases and J 5 bases; nucleotides not matched to a gene: 9. Looked up from germline, CDR1 is PRHDT and CDR2 is FYEKMQ (reference sequence). The CDR3 covers 17 residues. The CDR3 nucleotides read TGTGCCAGCAGCTTACGTCTAGCGGGAGGGCCGAGCGAGACCCAGTACTTC. Translation: CASSLRLAGGPSETQYF.

This chain connects TRBV5-5 to TRBJ1-2; D not certain. The V end was cut by 4 bases, the J end by 6 bases, with 13 bases between. There are 13 residues in the CDR3. Germline loops: CDR1 SGHKS, CDR2 YYEKEE (reference sequence). The CDR3 loop is CASSQYVYDGYTF. The CDR3 nucleotides read TGTGCCAGCAGCCAGTACGTTTATGATGGCTACACCTTC.

V is TRBV27 and J is TRBJ1-2; D perhaps matches TRBD1 (6 bases). V lost 1 base to trimming and J lost 0 bases, with 12 bases between them. Germline V lookup: CDR1 MNHEY, CDR2 SMNVEV (reference sequence). The CDR3 has 16 amino acids. The CDR3 protein is CASSLFGTPTNYGYTF. CDR3 sequence (DNA): TGTGCCAGCAGTTTATTTGGGACACCCACTAACTATGGCTACACCTTC.

The chain combines TRBV4-3 with TRBJ1-2, with TRBD1 matching over 7 bases. The CDR3 is 14 residues long. The ends lost 2 bases at V and 2 bases at J; junction bases unmatched: 2. Germline CDR1 is LGHNA and CDR2 is YSLEER. CDR3 amino acids: CASSQLQGNYGYTF. In nucleotides, the CDR3 is TGCGCCAGCAGCCAACTACAGGGGAACTATGGCTACACCTTC.

The chain uses TRBV19 and TRBJ1-2; 8 nucleotides align to TRBD1. Per the germline V gene, CDR1 is LNHDA and CDR2 is SQIVND (reference sequence). Germline trimming cut 0 bases from V and 5 bases from J; bases unmatched to any gene: 5. The CDR3 spans 15 residues. CDR3 residues: CASSIDGQGRYGYTF. As DNA, the CDR3 is TGTGCCAGTAGTATAGACGGACAGGGACGGTATGGCTACACCTTC.

The chain is built from TRBV6-6 and TRBJ2-7, with D tentatively TRBD2 (5 bases). V lost 6 bases to trimming and J lost 6 bases, with 21 bases between them. Germline values: CDR1 MNHNY, CDR2 SVGAGI (reference sequence). This CDR3 comprises 15 residues. CDR3 nucleotide sequence: TGTGCCAGCAGCCTGCCGCGGGCCAATTGGGCCGAGCAGTACTTC. As protein: CASSLPRANWAEQYF.

The chain has TRBV6-5 and TRBJ2-2, with TRBD1 as a possible D gene (5 bases). The CDR3 spans 14 residues. V was cut by 5 bases and J by 3 bases, with 10 bases left in between. Germline loops: CDR1 MNHEY, CDR2 SVGAGI. CDR3 in amino acids: CASSVTGDTGELFF. Here the CDR3 DNA reads TGTGCCAGCAGTGTAACAGGCGACACCGGGGAGCTGTTTTTT.

The chain links TRBV18 to TRBJ2-7; maybe TRBD1 (6 bases). The germline gives CDR1 KGHSH, CDR2 LQKENI. Deletions cut 9 bases from V and 6 bases from J, with 21 bases between. The CDR3 sequence is 14 residues long. CDR3 nucleotide sequence: TGTGCCAGTTCGCCGGGACACAGTTTATCCGAGCAGTACGTC. It is translated as CASSPGHSLSEQYV.

The chain carries TRBV9 and TRBJ1-2; maybe TRBD1 (6 bases). Germline V gene lookup returns CDR1 SGDLS and CDR2 YYNGEE. The CDR3 has 15 amino acids. The V end was cut by 0 bases, the J end by 5 bases, with 14 bases between. The CDR3 coding sequence is TGTGCCAGCAGCGTAGTGCCAGGGGCCACGTATGGCTACACCTTC. Translation gives CASSVVPGATYGYTF.

DNA for the CDR3: TGCAGCGTTGGGAGGGCAGATACGCAGTATTTT. It specifies CSVGRADTQYF. This sequence joins TRBV29-1 and TRBJ2-3; D perhaps matches TRBD2 (6 bases). CDR3 length: 11 amino acids. V was shortened by 4 bases and J by 4 bases, with 6 bases between the two germline ends. Looked up from germline, CDR1 is SQVTM and CDR2 is ANQGSEA.

The chain uses TRBV7-9 and TRBJ2-5; 10 bases align to TRBD2. In germline, CDR1 is SEHNR, CDR2 FQNEAQ (reference sequence). J lost 5 bases, V lost 5 bases, and 11 bases had no gene match. This CDR3 has 16 amino acids. The CDR3 is CASSTKLAGALETQYF. CDR3 nucleotides: TGTGCCAGCAGCACCAAGCTAGCGGGAGCTTTGGAGACCCAGTACTTC.

The V call is TRBV18, the J call TRBJ1-1, with D tentatively TRBD1 (5 bases). CDR3 length: 13 residues. V lost 6 bases and J 2 bases, leaving 10 bases between the germline ends. CDR1 and CDR2 from the germline V gene are KGHSH and LQKENI. CDR3 loop: CASSQGFNTEAFF. The CDR3 DNA is TGTGCCAGCTCCCAGGGATTCAACACTGAAGCTTTCTTT.

The chain is built from TRBV5-4 and TRBJ2-7; 8 bases map to TRBD2. CDR3 length: 13 amino acids. The V gene end was trimmed by 2 bases and the J gene end by 6 bases; junction bases not matched to a gene: 4. Germline V CDR1 and CDR2: SGHNT, YYREEE (reference sequence). CDR3 sequence reads: CASSFGTSLEQYF. DNA for the CDR3: TGTGCCAGCAGCTTTGGGACTAGTCTCGAGCAGTACTTC.

This sequence joins TRBV30 and TRBJ1-2; possibly TRBD1 for D (5 bases). Trimming took 8 bases from V and 3 from J, leaving 10 bases between them. CDR1 is GTSNPN, CDR2 SVGIG, per germline (reference sequence). This CDR3 spans 11 amino acids. CDR3 protein: CAGGEDYGYTF. DNA of the CDR3: TGTGCCGGGGGGGAGGACTATGGCTACACCTTC.

The V gene is TRBV4-2, the J gene TRBJ2-1; D is undetermined. The germline V gene has CDR1 LGHNA and CDR2 YNFKEQ. The CDR3 is 16 residues long. V lost 2 bases to trimming and J lost 0 bases, with 11 bases between them. The CDR3 nucleotides are TGTGCCAGCAGCCAATCGACTTGGAGCTCCTACAATGAGCAGTTCTTC. Translation gives CASSQSTWSSYNEQFF.

The chain links TRBV7-9 to TRBJ2-2, with D uncertain. The CDR3 is 14 amino acids. CDR1 SEHNR and CDR2 FQNEAQ come from the germline V gene (reference sequence). CDR3 amino acids: CAESGDLGSGELFF. The CDR3, as DNA: TGTGCAGAATCTGGAGACTTAGGCTCCGGGGAGCTGTTTTTT. The whole variable domain, remainder taken from reference TRBV7-9 and TRBJ2-2, is DTGVSQNPRHKITKRGQNVTFRCDPISEHNRLYWYRQTLGQGPEFLTYFQNEAQLEKSRLLSDRFSAERPKGSFSTLEIQRTEQGDSAMYLCAESGDLGSGELFFGEGSRLTVL.

The chain has TRBV7-2 and TRBJ2-7; weak D call: TRBD2 (6 bases). The CDR3 has 16 amino acids. V lost 5 bases and J lost 5, with 22 bases in between. CDR1 is SGHTA and CDR2 is FQGNSA in the germline V gene. CDR3 amino acids: CASSELRAPEGNEQYF. For the CDR3, the DNA is TGTGCCAGCAGCGAACTCCGGGCCCCGGAGGGGAACGAGCAGTACTTC.

This chain connects TRBV5-1 to TRBJ2-5; 7 bases agree with TRBD1. The germline V gene encodes CDR1 SGHRS and CDR2 YFSETQ. Trimming cost V 5 bases and J 4 bases; bases outside gene matches: 5. The length of the CDR3 is 13 residues. CDR3 coding DNA: TGCGCCAGCAGTACAGCAGGGGGAGAGACCCAGTACTTC. It encodes CASSTAGGETQYF.

The CDR3 DNA is TGTGCCAGCAGCTTCCCCCGGGACAGGGGAGAGACCCAGTACTTC. Translating it yields CASSFPRDRGETQYF. The rearrangement links TRBV11-3 to TRBJ2-5; 10 positions agree with TRBD1. CDR3 length: 15 amino acids. Germline V gene sequence: CDR1 SGHNT, CDR2 YENEEA. V lost 3 bases and J lost 4; bases outside the gene matches: 5. The full variable domain, rest sourced from reference TRBV11-3 and TRBJ2-5, is EAGVVQSPRYKIIEKKQPVAFWCNPISGHNTLYWYLQNLGQGPELLIRYENEEAVDDSQLPKDRFSAERLKGVDSTLKIQPAELGDSAVYLCASSFPRDRGETQYFGPGTRLLVL.

This chain links TRBV29-1 with TRBJ2-1; TRBD2 aligns across 12 bases. The germline V gene has CDR1 SQVTM and CDR2 ANQGSEA. V shed 0 bases and J 7 bases; nucleotides not matched to a gene: 1. The length of the CDR3 is 14 residues. The CDR3: CSVEEGTSGNEQFF. CDR3 coding DNA: TGCAGCGTTGAAGAGGGGACTAGCGGGAATGAGCAGTTCTTC.

This chain joins TRBV19 and TRBJ2-2; D gene unclear. This CDR3 is built from 14 residues. V dropped 1 base and J dropped 9 bases, with 12 bases sitting between them. Looked up from germline, CDR1 is LNHDA and CDR2 is SQIVND (reference sequence). The CDR3 bases are TGTGCCAGTAGTATAGGTCACGCTGGCTGGGAGCTGTTTTTT. Protein sequence: CASSIGHAGWELFF.

The chain combines TRBV5-1 with TRBJ1-1, with D perhaps TRBD1 (6 bases). The length of the CDR3 is 14 residues. Trimming took 4 bases from V and 2 from J, leaving 12 bases between them. Germline loops: CDR1 SGHRS, CDR2 YFSETQ. In DNA form, the CDR3 reads TGCGCCAGCAGCCCCTGGACAGCAAACACTGAAGCTTTCTTT. It codes for CASSPWTANTEAFF.

V usage is TRBV18 and J usage is TRBJ2-1; 8 nucleotides agree with TRBD2. CDR1 and CDR2 (germline): KGHSH, LQKENI. The trim removed 9 bases at V and 3 bases at J, leaving 7 bases unmatched. CDR3 length: 14 amino acids. CDR3 in DNA: TGTGCCAGTCGAGCGGGAGAGAACTACAATGAGCAGTTCTTC. This translates into CASRAGENYNEQFF.